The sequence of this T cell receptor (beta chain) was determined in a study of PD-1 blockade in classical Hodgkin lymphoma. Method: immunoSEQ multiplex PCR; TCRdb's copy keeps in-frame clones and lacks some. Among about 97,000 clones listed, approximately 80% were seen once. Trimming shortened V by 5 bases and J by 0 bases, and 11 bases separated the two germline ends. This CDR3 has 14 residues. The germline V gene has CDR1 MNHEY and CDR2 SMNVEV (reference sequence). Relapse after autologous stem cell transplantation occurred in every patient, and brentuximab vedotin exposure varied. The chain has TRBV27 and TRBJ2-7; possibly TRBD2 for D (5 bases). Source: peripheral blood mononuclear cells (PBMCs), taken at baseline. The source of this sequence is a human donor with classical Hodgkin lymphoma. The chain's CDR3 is CASSTPGSSYEQYF. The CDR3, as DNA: TGTGCCAGCAGTACCCCGGGGAGCTCCTACGAGCAGTACTTC.